Following are 4 T cell receptor beta chains from one sample sequenced in a study of cytomegalovirus exposure and HLA in healthy donors. The PCR made use of 60 Vbeta and 13 Jbeta primers. Sequencing used immunoSEQ multiplex PCR; TCRdb keeps in-frame clones, though not all of them. Found here are some 200,000 clones, approximately 78% of them singletons; the top ten hold around 0.8%. The sample was PBMCs. These receptors originate from a woman aged 18-30 years in good health and CMV-seronegative.

The chain links TRBV6-1 to TRBJ2-1, with D maybe TRBD2 (7 bases). The CDR3 contains 15 residues. Between the trimmed V and J ends, which lost 6 bases and 2 bases, there was a span of 14 bases. Germline V gene data show CDR1 as MNHNS and CDR2 as SASEGT. The CDR3 DNA reads as TGTGCCAGCAGGCGTCCGGGGGGCGCCTACAATGAGCAGTTCTTC. It specifies CASRRPGGAYNEQFF.

The rearrangement joins TRBV6-1 to TRBJ2-1, with 7 nucleotides matching TRBD2. From germline, CDR1 is MNHNS and CDR2 SASEGT. V was pared by 10 bases and J by 8 bases, with 14 bases of the junction left unmatched. The CDR3 length is 14 residues. The CDR3 DNA is TGTGCCACCAGGGATGGGCGGGAGATAGATGAGCAGTTCTTC. Translated: CATRDGREIDEQFF.

This sequence joins TRBV23-1 and TRBJ1-2; a weak D match, TRBD1 (5 bases). TRBV23-1 is treated as an ORF (open reading frame) with a function not yet certain. Trimming pared 10 bases from V and 0 bases from J, leaving 24 bases between. CDR3 length: 17 residues. The CDR3 region is CAIRRETEFPANYGYTF. The CDR3 region has the DNA TGCGCCATCCGACGGGAGACAGAATTTCCGGCTAACTATGGCTACACCTTC.

The chain employs TRBV27 and TRBJ2-6; 7 bases map to TRBD1. CDR1 and CDR2 from the germline V gene are MNHEY and SMNVEV (reference sequence). Losses at the gene ends were 3 bases for V and 0 bases for J; bases not matched to a gene: 5. There are 17 residues in the CDR3. CDR3: CASSFRTGHSGANVLTF. The DNA for the CDR3 is TGTGCCAGCAGTTTCCGGACAGGACACTCTGGGGCCAACGTCCTGACTTTC.